These 21 T cell receptor beta chains came from one sample sequenced in a study of CD4 and CD8 cells across lung adenocarcinoma regions. TCRdb independently ran MiXCR on the PCR reads; one entry per CDR3 protein. This sample has approximately 9,000 distinct CDR3 sequences, with roughly 45% found just once. Sequenced input: CD4+ T cells from the margin of a lung tumor. The receptors were gathered from a female donor with lung adenocarcinoma. The CD4 and CD8 labels of this study may be unreliable.

The V call is TRBV7-6, the J call TRBJ1-3; 7 nucleotides agree with TRBD1. V shed 4 bases, J shed 6 bases, and the junction held 9 bases outside the gene matches. CDR1 is SGHVS, CDR2 FNYEAQ, per germline. The CDR3 extends over 15 amino acids. The CDR3 is CASSSDSGTANTIYF. The CDR3 DNA is TGTGCCAGCAGCTCGGATTCCGGGACAGCAAACACCATATATTTT.

To note about this clonotype: Germline and junction disagree at one end, which may indicate a read error. The chain carries TRBV6-1 and TRBJ2-2; D may match TRBD1 or TRBD2 (5 bases each). Germline V gene sequence: CDR1 MNHNS, CDR2 SASEGT. The CDR3 consists of 14 residues. CDR3 loop: CAGSQVVGPGALFF. The CDR3 nucleotides are TGTGCCGGCAGCCAGGTGGTGGGCCCCGGGGCGCTGTTTTTT.

This clonotype is categorized as medium-sized. The V call is TRBV7-2, the J call TRBJ2-3; maybe TRBD2 (6 bases). CDR3 length equals 14 residues. Trimming cost V 5 bases and J 2 bases, with 11 bases left between them. Germline V gene data show CDR1 as SGHTA and CDR2 as FQGNSA. CDR3 region: CASSLLATTDTQYF. The CDR3 coding sequence is TGTGCCAGCAGCCTTCTAGCGACCACAGATACGCAGTATTTT. The whole variable domain, remainder taken from reference TRBV7-2 and TRBJ2-3, is GAGVSQSPSNKVTEKGKDVELRCDPISGHTALYWYRQSLGQGLEFLIYFQGNSAPDKSGLPSDRFSAERTGGSVSTLTIQRTQQEDSAVYLCASSLLATTDTQYFGPGTRLTVL.

The V and J genes are TRBV6-1 and TRBJ2-4, with D uncertain. The CDR3 sequence is 12 residues long. The germline V gene encodes CDR1 MNHNS and CDR2 SASEGT. V gave up 7 bases and J gave up 8 bases, with 12 bases separating them. CDR3 sequence: CASKCEQDIQYF. Here the CDR3 DNA reads TGTGCCAGCAAATGTGAGCAAGACATTCAGTACTTC.

This clonotype was recorded many times. V usage is TRBV27 and J usage is TRBJ2-3; TRBD2 aligns across 12 bases. The V segment lost 8 bases and the J segment 8 bases; nucleotides outside the gene matches: 11. Germline V lookup: CDR1 MNHEY, CDR2 SMNVEV (reference sequence). The CDR3 loop spans 15 amino acids. CDR3 in DNA: TGTGCCAGCCGCGACTTCTCTAGCGGGAGGGTTACGCAGTATTTT. This codes for CASRDFSSGRVTQYF.

CDR3 residues: CASSVGLAGLGSPLHF. The CDR3 DNA reads as TGTGCCAGCAGCGTGGGTCTGGCCGGGCTGGGTTCACCCCTCCACTTT. V usage is TRBV7-2 and J usage is TRBJ1-6, with D uncertain. CDR1 and CDR2 from the germline V gene are SGHTA and FQGNSA. The CDR3 runs 16 residues. V was pared by 5 bases and J by 9 bases, with 20 bases between.

The chain has TRBV6-5 and TRBJ1-4, with D hard to call. The CDR3 runs to 14 residues. Germline assignment: CDR1 MNHEY and CDR2 SVGAGI. Trimming left V 2 bases short and J 8 bases short, with 12 bases between. The CDR3 reads CASSYDWRGEKLFF. The CDR3 region has the DNA TGTGCCAGCAGTTACGATTGGAGAGGCGAAAAACTGTTTTTT.

By frequency in the sample, this clonotype is medium-sized. The chain uses TRBV10-2 and TRBJ2-5; D remains ambiguous. With the DNA end fitting TRBJ2-7 better, the J assignment may be wrong. This CDR3 is built from 10 residues. CDR1 is WSHSY, CDR2 SAAADI, per germline. CDR3 region: CASSDYEQYF. In nucleotides, the CDR3 is TGCGCCAGCAGTGACTACGAGCAGTACTTC.

The gene calls are TRBV6-1 and TRBJ2-1; tentative D call: TRBD1 (7 bases). The CDR3 covers 17 residues. V lost 5 bases and J 6 bases, leaving 23 bases between the germline ends. CDR1 is MNHNS, CDR2 SASEGT, per germline. The CDR3 here is CASSLRNGAGGGNEQFF. Written as DNA, the CDR3 is TGTGCCAGCAGTCTCAGAAATGGGGCAGGGGGAGGCAATGAGCAGTTCTTC.

The V and J genes are TRBV7-2 and TRBJ2-1; TRBD2 agrees at 9 bases. The CDR3 contains 15 residues. J was trimmed by 4 bases and V by 1 base; bases with no gene match: 2. The germline CDR1 and CDR2 sequences are SGHTA and FQGNSA. Here the CDR3 reads CASSLDSGGYNEQFF. CDR3 DNA sequence: TGTGCCAGCAGCTTAGACAGCGGGGGGTACAATGAGCAGTTCTTC.

This chain uses TRBV15 with TRBJ2-1; D might be TRBD2 (7 bases). Germline lookup yields CDR1 LNHNV and CDR2 YYDKDF (reference sequence). This CDR3 has 16 residues. V was shortened by 6 bases and J by 0 bases, with 15 bases between the two germline ends. CDR3 in amino acids: CATSTGGGSSYNEQFF. CDR3 DNA sequence: TGTGCCACCAGTACCGGGGGCGGGAGCTCCTACAATGAGCAGTTCTTC.

Of note for this clonotype: One end of the junction does not line up with germline, which may come from a read error. J is TRBJ2-5 and V is TRBV6-1; D may be TRBD1 or TRBD2 (6 bases each). Looked up from germline, CDR1 is MNHNS and CDR2 is SASEGT. The CDR3 is made up of 19 amino acids. The CDR3 DNA reads as TGTGCCAGCAGTGCCTCTCGGGACCTCGGGGGCCGGGCCCCAGAGACGCAGTACTTC. Amino acid sequence: CASSASRDLGGRAPETQYF.

By sample share, this clonotype is medium-sized. V usage is TRBV6-5 and J usage is TRBJ2-2; 12 bases map to TRBD2. The CDR3 runs 17 residues. Trimming took 0 bases from V and 7 from J; bases not matched to a gene: 6. Looked up from germline, CDR1 is MNHEY and CDR2 is SVGAGI. The chain's CDR3 is CASSYSTSGRGIGELFF. CDR3 DNA: TGTGCCAGCAGTTACTCGACTAGCGGGAGAGGTATCGGGGAGCTGTTTTTT.

About this clonotype itself: A much larger clonotype is one base distant, so this may be a read error. The genes are TRBV6-5 and TRBJ2-4; D is uncertain. V was shortened by 4 bases and J by 13 bases, with 11 bases between the two germline ends. Germline assignment: CDR1 MNHEY and CDR2 SVGAGI. This CDR3 has 11 amino acids. CDR3 DNA sequence: TGTGCCAGCAGTTCGCCCGAGAAGCAGTACTTC. Amino acid sequence: CASSSPEKQYF.

The V gene is TRBV27, the J gene TRBJ2-4, with D possibly being TRBD2 (6 bases). CDR3 length: 13 residues. V was clipped by 7 bases and J by 12 bases, with 19 bases between them. Germline CDR1 and CDR2: MNHEY and SMNVEV (reference sequence). The CDR3 DNA is TGTGCCAGCACGAAGGCGGGAAAAAACGATCAGTACTTC. Its translation is CASTKAGKNDQYF.

By share, this clonotype ranks as medium-sized. This chain uses TRBV6-1 with TRBJ1-2; D gene unclear. The V end was cut by 6 bases, the J end by 1 base, with 12 bases between. Germline V gene sequence: CDR1 MNHNS, CDR2 SASEGT. This CDR3 region has 14 residues. The CDR3 DNA sequence: TGTGCCAGCAGGGAGATTGGAAGTAACTATGGCTACACCTTC. As protein: CASREIGSNYGYTF.

The chain couples TRBV6-5 to TRBJ2-3; 9 nucleotides match TRBD2. Germline V lookup: CDR1 MNHEY, CDR2 SVGAGI. The V gene end was trimmed by 6 bases and the J gene end by 0 bases; junction bases not matched to a gene: 4. The CDR3 length is 15 residues. CDR3 sequence reads: CASSYSGRSTDTQYF. CDR3 in DNA: TGTGCCAGCAGCTACAGCGGGAGGAGCACAGATACGCAGTATTTT.

On this clonotype: An end of the junction differs from the germline gene, which may be a read error. The rearrangement links TRBV6-1 to TRBJ2-3; D could derive from TRBD1 or TRBD2 (6 bases each). This CDR3 spans 15 amino acids. Germline CDR1 MNHNS, CDR2 SASEGT. The CDR3 DNA is TGTGCCCGCAGAGAGGGGGACTGGGGGAAAAATACGCAGTATTTT. This encodes CARREGDWGKNTQYF.

This chain connects TRBV6-5 to TRBJ2-7, with a possible D match to TRBD2 (5 bases). The CDR3 is 15 residues long. The V and J ends lost 8 bases and 4 bases respectively, with 21 bases between them. Germline values: CDR1 MNHEY, CDR2 SVGAGI. For the CDR3, the DNA is TGTGCCAGCCGGACTGGAGTTCGGGCGGTGTACGAGCAGTACTTC. Its translation: CASRTGVRAVYEQYF.

By sample share, this clonotype is medium-sized (0.01 to 0.1%). V is TRBV6-1 and J is TRBJ2-2; D uncertain. With 2 bases removed from V and 7 bases from J, the gap between germline ends came to 14 bases. CDR1 and CDR2 from the germline V gene are MNHNS and SASEGT. The CDR3 runs 15 residues. CDR3 sequence (DNA): TGTGCCAGCAGTGAATGGCAAACGCCCGGCGGGGAGCTGTTTTTT. Protein product: CASSEWQTPGGELFF.

The chain uses TRBV6-1 and TRBJ2-7; D might be TRBD1 or TRBD2, each matching 5 bases. V was pared by 6 bases and J by 0 bases, with 9 bases between. Looked up from germline, CDR1 is MNHNS and CDR2 is SASEGT. There are 13 residues in the CDR3. CDR3 sequence reads: CASRGTDSYEQYF. CDR3 in DNA: TGTGCCAGCAGGGGGACGGACTCCTACGAGCAGTACTTC.